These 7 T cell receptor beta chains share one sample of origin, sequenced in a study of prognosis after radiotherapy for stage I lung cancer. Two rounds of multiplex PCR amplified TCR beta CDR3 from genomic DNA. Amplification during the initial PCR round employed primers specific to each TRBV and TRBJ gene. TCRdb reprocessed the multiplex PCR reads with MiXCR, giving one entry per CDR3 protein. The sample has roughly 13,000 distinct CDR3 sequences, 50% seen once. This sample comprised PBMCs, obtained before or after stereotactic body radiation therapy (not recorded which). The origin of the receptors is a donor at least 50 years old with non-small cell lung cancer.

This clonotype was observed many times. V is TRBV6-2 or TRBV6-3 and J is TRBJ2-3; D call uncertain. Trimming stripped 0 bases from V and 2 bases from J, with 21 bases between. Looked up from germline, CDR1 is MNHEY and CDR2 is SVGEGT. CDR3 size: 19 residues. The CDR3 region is CASSYSVKARHQHTDTQYF. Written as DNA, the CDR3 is TGTGCCAGCAGTTACTCGGTCAAGGCTAGACATCAGCACACAGATACGCAGTATTTT.

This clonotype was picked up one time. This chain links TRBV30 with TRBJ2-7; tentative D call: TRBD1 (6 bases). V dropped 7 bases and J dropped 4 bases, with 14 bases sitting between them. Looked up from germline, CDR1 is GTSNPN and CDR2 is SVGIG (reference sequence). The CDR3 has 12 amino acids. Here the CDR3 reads CASGKGGYEQYF. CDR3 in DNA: TGTGCCTCGGGAAAAGGGGGATACGAGCAGTACTTC. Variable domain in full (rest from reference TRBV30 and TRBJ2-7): SQTIHQWPATLVQPVGSPLSLECTVEGTSNPNLYWYRQAAGRGLQLLFYSVGIGQISSEVPQNLSASRPQDRQFILSSKKLLLSDSGFYLCASGKGGYEQYFGPGTRLTVT.

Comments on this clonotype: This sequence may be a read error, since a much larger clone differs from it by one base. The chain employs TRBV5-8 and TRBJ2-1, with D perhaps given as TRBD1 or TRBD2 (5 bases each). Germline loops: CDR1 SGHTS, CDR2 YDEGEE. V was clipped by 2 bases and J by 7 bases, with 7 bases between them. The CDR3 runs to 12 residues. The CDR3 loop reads CASSFEGNEQFF. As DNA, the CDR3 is TGTGCCAGCAGCTTTGAGGGGAATGAGCAGTTCTTC.

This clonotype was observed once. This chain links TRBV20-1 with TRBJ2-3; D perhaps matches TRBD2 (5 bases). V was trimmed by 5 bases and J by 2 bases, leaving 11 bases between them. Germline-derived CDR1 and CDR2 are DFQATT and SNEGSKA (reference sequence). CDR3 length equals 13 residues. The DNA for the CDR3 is TGCAGTGCTCTCCCCGGGATCACAGATACGCAGTATTTT. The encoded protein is CSALPGITDTQYF.

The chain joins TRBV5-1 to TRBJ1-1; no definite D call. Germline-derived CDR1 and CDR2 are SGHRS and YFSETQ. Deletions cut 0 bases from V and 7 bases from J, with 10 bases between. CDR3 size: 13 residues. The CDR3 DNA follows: TGCGCCAGCAGCTTGGATCGGGTGGATGAAGCTTTCTTT. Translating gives CASSLDRVDEAFF.

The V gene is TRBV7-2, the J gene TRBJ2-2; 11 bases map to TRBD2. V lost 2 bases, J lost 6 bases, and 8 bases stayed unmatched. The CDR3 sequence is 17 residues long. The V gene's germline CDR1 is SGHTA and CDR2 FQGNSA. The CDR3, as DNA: TGTGCCAGCAGCTTAAGGCTAGCGGGAGGTCTGGCCGGGGAGCTGTTTTTT. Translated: CASSLRLAGGLAGELFF.

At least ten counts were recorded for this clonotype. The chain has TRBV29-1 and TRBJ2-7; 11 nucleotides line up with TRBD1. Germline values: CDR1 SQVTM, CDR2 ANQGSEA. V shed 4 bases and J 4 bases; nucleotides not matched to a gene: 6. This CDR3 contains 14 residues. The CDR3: CSVVTGDRGYEQYF. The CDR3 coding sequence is TGCAGCGTTGTGACGGGGGACAGGGGGTACGAGCAGTACTTC.